This is a list of T cell receptor beta chains from one sample in a study of early T cells in non-severe SARS-CoV-2 infection. TCRdb analysed the 5' RACE reads with MiXCR anew, one entry per CDR3 protein. The sample has tens of thousands of distinct CDR3 sequences, 10% to 15% seen once. This specimen was whole blood, taken at baseline. These receptors were taken from an adult who was a healthcare worker with PCR-confirmed SARS-CoV-2 infection or an uninfected control (not recorded which). CDR3s include the opening cysteine and the closing phenylalanine or tryptophan. A D gene is named only where the DNA matches it firmly. Not every row has a clone size; where given, it reads once, few, many or a size class.

abundance	v_gene	d_gene	j_gene	CDR3aa	CDR3nt
.	TRBV20-1	.	TRBJ2-4	CSARVPDAKNIQYF	TGCAGTGCTAGAGTACCGGATGCCAAAAACATTCAGTACTTC
few	TRBV18	.	TRBJ2-1	CASSPLWGNEQFF	TGTGCCAGCTCACCCCTTTGGGGAAATGAGCAGTTCTTC
many	TRBV28	TRBD2	TRBJ2-1	CASTPASGRDYNEQFF	TGTGCCAGCACCCCTGCTAGCGGGAGGGACTACAATGAGCAGTTCTTC
.	TRBV6-2/TRBV6-3	TRBD2	TRBJ2-3	CASSPAGGPTFSTDTQYF	TGTGCCAGCAGTCCAGCGGGGGGCCCAACATTTAGCACAGATACGCAGTATTTT
many	TRBV27	.	TRBJ2-7	CASSRGAGAEQYF	TGTGCCAGCAGTAGGGGCGCGGGGGCCGAGCAGTACTTC
few	TRBV5-1	.	TRBJ2-7	CASSESGRGYEQYF	TGCGCCAGCAGTGAATCAGGGCGAGGCTACGAGCAGTACTTC
many	TRBV5-4	TRBD2	TRBJ2-7	CASSLMTSGSSEQYF	TGTGCCAGCAGCTTGATGACTAGCGGGAGTTCCGAGCAGTACTTC
.	TRBV29-1	.	TRBJ2-2	CSVEGSNTGELFF	TGCAGCGTTGAAGGATCGAACACCGGGGAGCTGTTTTTT
many	TRBV7-8	TRBD2	TRBJ2-1	CASSLSPSGRGYNEQFF	TGTGCCAGCAGCTTATCCCCTAGCGGGAGGGGTTACAATGAGCAGTTCTTC
few	TRBV7-9	.	TRBJ2-7	CASIGQSPYEQYF	TGTGCCAGCATAGGACAGAGTCCTTACGAGCAGTACTTC